These 2 T cell receptor beta chains originate from one sample sequenced in a study of cytotoxic CD8 clonotypes in ibrutinib-treated CLL. The assay was immunoSEQ multiplex PCR, and TCRdb's table has in-frame clones only and misses some. The profile shows approximately 50,000 clones, roughly 76% of them singletons. This material consisted of PBMCs, taken after 12 months of ibrutinib treatment. The receptors derive from a human donor with chronic lymphocytic leukemia.

The chain couples TRBV18 to TRBJ1-1; D not certain. The CDR3 has 13 amino acids. Germline-derived CDR1 and CDR2 are KGHSH and LQKENI. Trimming took off 6 bases at V and 2 bases at J, with 10 bases between the two ends. CDR3 in DNA: TGTGCCAGCTCGCCCGATATTAACACTGAAGCTTTCTTT. Its protein product is CASSPDINTEAFF.

V gene TRBV27 combines with J gene TRBJ2-3; 9 bases agree with TRBD2. This CDR3 spans 15 amino acids. Germline V gene data show CDR1 as MNHEY and CDR2 as SMNVEV (reference sequence). V shed 8 bases and J 1 base; nucleotides not matched to a gene: 7. CDR3: CASGVERGGTDTQYF. The CDR3 region has the DNA TGTGCCAGCGGTGTGGAGCGGGGGGGCACAGATACGCAGTATTTT.